Below, 31 T cell receptor beta chains from the same sample are listed, as sequenced in a study of cytomegalovirus exposure and HLA in healthy donors. With 60 Vbeta and 13 Jbeta primers, the PCR was carried out. Here immunoSEQ multiplex PCR was the method, and the copy in TCRdb shows in-frame clones only, minus some. Its listing shows tens of thousands of clones. The specimen sequenced was PBMCs. The receptors originated from a young woman in good health and CMV-seronegative.

The chain links TRBV7-9 to TRBJ2-5, with 10 bases fitting TRBD1. The V gene's germline CDR1 is SEHNR and CDR2 FQNEAQ (reference sequence). The CDR3 extends over 14 amino acids. The junction had 0 bases not matched to a gene; V was cut back by 1 base and J by 4 bases. The CDR3 spells CASSLGTGGETQYF. The CDR3 DNA sequence: TGTGCCAGCAGCTTAGGGACAGGGGGAGAGACCCAGTACTTC. The full variable domain, its missing parts supplied by reference TRBV7-9 and TRBJ2-5, is DTGVSQNPRHKITKRGQNVTFRCDPISEHNRLYWYRQTLGQGPEFLTYFQNEAQLEKSRLLSDRFSAERPKGSFSTLEIQRTEQGDSAMYLCASSLGTGGETQYFGPGTRLLVL.

This rearrangement joins TRBV5-1 to TRBJ2-2, with 9 bases lining up with TRBD2. After removal of 3 bases from V and 6 bases from J, the junction contained 12 bases not matched to a gene. The CDR3 sequence is 17 residues long. Germline V CDR1 and CDR2: SGHRS, YFSETQ. CDR3 amino acids: CASSWGRTSDISGELFF. DNA for the CDR3: TGCGCCAGCAGCTGGGGGAGGACTAGCGATATTTCCGGGGAGCTGTTTTTT.

The chain recombines TRBV6-5 with TRBJ2-7; 8 positions agree with TRBD1. Germline-derived CDR1 and CDR2 are MNHEY and SVGAGI. J was trimmed by 0 bases and V by 5 bases; bases with no gene match: 3. The CDR3 runs 14 residues. CDR3 bases: TGTGCCAGCAGTCCTGACAGGGGCTCCTACGAGCAGTACTTC. Protein product: CASSPDRGSYEQYF.

V usage is TRBV2 and J usage is TRBJ1-2; 7 nucleotides agree with TRBD1. This CDR3 comprises 14 residues. CDR1 is SNHLY and CDR2 is FYNNEI in the germline V gene. V was clipped by 5 bases and J by 0 bases; unmatched bases: 3. The CDR3, as DNA: TGTGCCAGCAGTAGGGGGCCTTCTAACTATGGCTACACCTTC. Amino acids: CASSRGPSNYGYTF.

This chain connects TRBV12-5 to TRBJ2-2; 9 bases agree with TRBD1. After removal of 4 bases from V and 0 bases from J, the junction contained 6 bases not matched to a gene. CDR1 is LGHNT and CDR2 is FRNRAP in the germline V gene. The CDR3 is made up of 17 amino acids. CDR3 bases: TGTGCTAGTGGTTCACCGGGACAGGGTGCGAACACCGGGGAGCTGTTTTTT. Residues: CASGSPGQGANTGELFF.

The V call is TRBV10-3, the J call TRBJ2-7, with D perhaps matching TRBD2 (7 bases). The CDR3 is 13 residues long. The germline CDR1 and CDR2 sequences are ENHRY and SYGVKD. The V end was cut by 7 bases, the J end by 7 bases, with 17 bases between. CDR3 sequence reads: CAIKIGGAKEQYF. The CDR3, as DNA: TGTGCCATCAAGATAGGGGGGGCTAAAGAGCAGTACTTC.

The chain joins TRBV5-1 to TRBJ2-7, with 7 bases identical to TRBD1. Germline CDR1 and CDR2: SGHRS and YFSETQ. The CDR3 extends over 15 amino acids. V was pared by 4 bases and J by 0 bases, with 7 bases of the junction left unmatched. The CDR3 spells CASSERGPFSYEQYF. In DNA form, the CDR3 reads TGCGCCAGCAGCGAGAGGGGGCCCTTCTCCTACGAGCAGTACTTC.

The rearrangement links TRBV12-5 to TRBJ1-1; no definite D call. The CDR3 runs 14 residues. The V gene's germline CDR1 is LGHNT and CDR2 FRNRAP. V gave up 3 bases and J gave up 5 bases, with 13 bases separating them. As DNA, the CDR3 is TGTGCTAGTGGTTTCCCGGGAGGGCGGACTGAAGCTTTCTTT. Translation gives CASGFPGGRTEAFF.

This chain joins TRBV6-1 and TRBJ1-1; perhaps TRBD1 as D (5 bases). V gave up 5 bases and J gave up 1 base, with 8 bases separating them. This CDR3 spans 13 amino acids. CDR1 MNHNS and CDR2 SASEGT come from the germline V gene. The DNA of the CDR3 is TGTGCCAGCAGTTTGACAGAGAACACTGAAGCTTTCTTT. Encoded protein: CASSLTENTEAFF.

The chain joins TRBV5-1 to TRBJ2-1, with 11 bases aligning to TRBD1. Germline assignment: CDR1 SGHRS and CDR2 YFSETQ. J gave up 3 bases and V 4 bases, and 9 bases lay outside the gene matches. The CDR3 contains 17 residues. CDR3 nucleotide sequence: TGCGCCAGCAGCCTGGGACAGGGGGGGTTGAGCTACAATGAGCAGTTCTTC. This sequence encodes CASSLGQGGLSYNEQFF.

V usage is TRBV28 and J usage is TRBJ1-5; D remains ambiguous. CDR3 length equals 15 residues. Germline V gene sequence: CDR1 MDHEN, CDR2 SYDVKM. Deletions cut 4 bases from V and 0 bases from J, with 10 bases between. DNA for the CDR3: TGTGCCAGCAGTTCCACGGGGAATAGCAATCAGCCCCAGCATTTT. Residues: CASSSTGNSNQPQHF. Filled out from reference TRBV28 and TRBJ1-5, the complete variable domain reads DVKVTQSSRYLVKRTGEKVFLECVQDMDHENMFWYRQDPGLGLRLIYFSYDVKMKEKGDIPEGYSVSREKKERFSLILESASTNQTSMYLCASSSTGNSNQPQHFGDGTRLSIL.

This CDR3 is CASSSGKTGANVLTF. The CDR3 bases are TGTGCCAGCAGCTCAGGGAAAACTGGGGCCAACGTCCTGACTTTC. The V and J genes are TRBV5-4 and TRBJ2-6; a weak D match, TRBD1 (5 bases). Germline V CDR1 and CDR2: SGHNT, YYREEE (reference sequence). V was pared by 3 bases and J by 2 bases, with 9 bases between. The CDR3 runs to 15 residues. Variable domain in full (rest from reference TRBV5-4 and TRBJ2-6): ETGVTQSPTHLIKTRGQQVTLRCSSQSGHNTVSWYQQALGQGPQFIFQYYREEENGRGNFPPRFSGLQFPNYSSELNVNALELDDSALYLCASSSGKTGANVLTFGAGSRLTVL.

The CDR3, as DNA: TGTGCCAGCAGTTTATCAGGGGGTACCTTTAACTATGGCTACACCTTC. Amino acid sequence: CASSLSGGTFNYGYTF. The chain links TRBV27 to TRBJ1-2; D is possibly TRBD1 (6 bases). V was pared by 0 bases and J by 1 base, with 12 bases between. The germline V gene has CDR1 MNHEY and CDR2 SMNVEV (reference sequence). The CDR3 contains 16 residues.

The CDR3 nucleotides are TGTGCCAGCAGCTGGACAGGGCCGGTGACTGAAGCTTTCTTT. Encoded protein: CASSWTGPVTEAFF. The chain couples TRBV25-1 to TRBJ1-1; 8 bases match TRBD1. Losses at the gene ends were 6 bases for V and 5 bases for J; bases not matched to a gene: 8. This CDR3 spans 14 amino acids. From germline, CDR1 is MGHDK and CDR2 SYGVNS.

V usage is TRBV2 and J usage is TRBJ2-7; TRBD2 aligns across 7 bases. CDR1 and CDR2 (germline): SNHLY, FYNNEI. The CDR3 runs 15 residues. With V trimmed by 5 bases and J by 2 bases, 9 bases remained unmatched. For the CDR3, the DNA is TGTGCCAGCAGTAGGACCGGGACTATTGCCTACGAGCAGTACTTC. It specifies CASSRTGTIAYEQYF.

The chain is built from TRBV18 and TRBJ2-1; perhaps TRBD1 as D (5 bases). The CDR3 totals 14 residues. V lost 3 bases and J 8 bases, leaving 14 bases between the germline ends. Germline assignment: CDR1 KGHSH and CDR2 LQKENI. In DNA form, the CDR3 reads TGTGCCAGCTCACCGCAGGGTGGAGACCATGAGCAGTTCTTC. Its translation: CASSPQGGDHEQFF.

This sequence joins TRBV11-2 and TRBJ2-3; 8 positions agree with TRBD2. Germline V gene data show CDR1 as SGHAT and CDR2 as FQNNGV. The CDR3 has 15 amino acids. V was pared by 1 base and J by 0 bases, with 0 bases of the junction left unmatched. CDR3 amino acids: CASSLAGGSTDTQYF. The CDR3 coding sequence is TGTGCCAGCAGCTTAGCGGGAGGGAGCACAGATACGCAGTATTTT.

The chain carries TRBV9 and TRBJ2-7; perhaps TRBD1 as D (5 bases). With 3 bases removed from V and 6 bases from J, the gap between germline ends came to 16 bases. The germline V gene encodes CDR1 SGDLS and CDR2 YYNGEE. The CDR3 consists of 14 residues. CDR3 nucleotide sequence: TGTGCCAGCAGCGCTTCCCCAAGGGGTGGCGAGCAGTACTTC. Amino acid sequence: CASSASPRGGEQYF.

J is TRBJ2-2 and V is TRBV28; 7 bases map to TRBD1. This CDR3 contains 13 residues. V was pared by 5 bases and J by 7 bases, with 4 bases of the junction left unmatched. Germline V gene lookup returns CDR1 MDHEN and CDR2 SYDVKM. CDR3 sequence (DNA): TGTGCCAGCAGTGAGGGGGCCGGCGGGGAGCTGTTTTTT. Encoded protein: CASSEGAGGELFF.

The chain has TRBV18 and TRBJ1-6, with TRBD1 identical over 7 bases. This CDR3 is 17 amino acids long. V lost 3 bases, J lost 7 bases, and 12 bases stayed unmatched. Germline-derived CDR1 and CDR2 are KGHSH and LQKENI. The CDR3 is CASSPVIPGTDNSPLHF. The DNA for the CDR3 is TGTGCCAGCTCACCCGTTATACCCGGGACAGACAATTCACCCCTCCACTTT.

This rearrangement joins TRBV7-3 to TRBJ2-7, with a weak D call TRBD1 (6 bases). The germline V gene encodes CDR1 SGHTA and CDR2 FQGTGA. Trimming removed 5 bases at V and 3 bases at J, with 11 bases between. This CDR3 has 13 residues. As DNA, the CDR3 is TGTGCCAGCAGCCGTGACAGGAACTACGAGCAGTACTTC. Protein: CASSRDRNYEQYF.

The rearrangement uses TRBV6-6 and TRBJ2-7; D is perhaps TRBD1 (7 bases). Germline assignment: CDR1 MNHNY and CDR2 SVGAGI (reference sequence). Trimming pared 3 bases from V and 0 bases from J, leaving 12 bases between. The CDR3 consists of 15 residues. The DNA of the CDR3 is TGTGCCAGCAGTTATGGAGGGGGCTACTCCTACGAGCAGTACTTC. Amino acids: CASSYGGGYSYEQYF.

On this clone itself: Other DNA variants within this sample encode the same CDR3. V gene TRBV9 combines with J gene TRBJ2-7; 7 nucleotides match TRBD1. The V gene end was trimmed by 2 bases and the J gene end by 2 bases; junction bases not matched to a gene: 1. The CDR3 runs to 13 residues. The germline CDR1 and CDR2 sequences are SGDLS and YYNGEE. This chain's CDR3 is CASSVGQTYEQYF. In nucleotides, the CDR3 is TGTGCCAGCAGCGTGGGACAGACCTACGAGCAGTACTTC.

The V and J genes are TRBV11-3 and TRBJ1-2, with D unclear. Germline lookup yields CDR1 SGHNT and CDR2 YENEEA. This CDR3 contains 15 residues. Between the trimmed V and J ends, which lost 2 bases and 3 bases, there was a span of 13 bases. The CDR3 reads CASSLSIRRDYGYTF. CDR3 coding DNA: TGTGCCAGCAGCTTATCGATACGGAGGGACTATGGCTACACCTTC.

The chain has TRBV6-5 and TRBJ1-5; D ambiguous. Germline V gene data show CDR1 as MNHEY and CDR2 as SVGAGI. Trimming cost V 6 bases and J 3 bases, with 6 bases left between them. This CDR3 has 12 residues. The CDR3 protein is CASRQPNQPQHF. CDR3 coding DNA: TGTGCCAGCAGACAGCCCAATCAGCCCCAGCATTTT.

The DNA of the CDR3 is TGTGCCAGCTCACCGGGACAGACGACCGGGGAGCTGTTTTTT. Encoded protein: CASSPGQTTGELFF. The chain joins TRBV18 to TRBJ2-2; 7 bases fit TRBD1. Per the germline V gene, CDR1 is KGHSH and CDR2 is LQKENI. The ends lost 3 bases at V and 5 bases at J; junction bases unmatched: 3. The CDR3 length is 14 residues.

The DNA for the CDR3 is TGCGCCAGCAGCTCGGACTGGGTGAACACTGAAGCTTTCTTT. This encodes CASSSDWVNTEAFF. The V and J genes are TRBV5-1 and TRBJ1-1; D is unclear. Trimming took off 3 bases at V and 0 bases at J, with 9 bases between the two ends. The CDR3 has 14 amino acids. Germline lookup yields CDR1 SGHRS and CDR2 YFSETQ.

The chain carries TRBV7-9 and TRBJ2-7, with 9 bases aligning to TRBD2. The CDR3 is 16 amino acids. The germline gives CDR1 SEHNR, CDR2 FQNEAQ (reference sequence). V was clipped by 4 bases and J by 0 bases; unmatched bases: 7. CDR3 nucleotide sequence: TGTGCCAGCAGCTCCATGGGACTAGCCTTCTCCTACGAGCAGTACTTC. Encoded protein: CASSSMGLAFSYEQYF.

This chain links TRBV5-1 with TRBJ1-6; 8 bases are a match to TRBD1. The CDR3 is made up of 14 amino acids. Germline V gene sequence: CDR1 SGHRS, CDR2 YFSETQ. With V trimmed by 1 base and J by 15 bases, 9 bases remained unmatched. The CDR3 loop reads CASSLTSTGEVLHF. The CDR3 DNA reads as TGCGCCAGCAGCTTGACCTCGACAGGGGAGGTCCTCCACTTT.

The chain combines TRBV7-9 with TRBJ2-3, with 15 bases that match TRBD2. This CDR3 spans 19 amino acids. The V and J ends lost 1 base and 1 base, in that order; junction bases with no gene match: 6. Germline V gene data show CDR1 as SEHNR and CDR2 as FQNEAQ (reference sequence). Here the CDR3 reads CASSLGPGLAGGRTDTQYF. The CDR3 DNA sequence: TGTGCCAGCAGCTTAGGACCGGGACTAGCGGGGGGACGCACAGATACGCAGTATTTT.

The J gene is TRBJ2-5, the V gene TRBV4-1, with 8 nucleotides matching TRBD1. Germline V lookup: CDR1 MGHRA, CDR2 YSYEKL. Losses at the gene ends were 1 base for V and 4 bases for J; bases not matched to a gene: 5. The CDR3 length is 15 residues. The CDR3 sequence is CASSQGRQGLETQYF. The CDR3 bases are TGCGCCAGCAGCCAAGGCCGACAGGGGTTAGAGACCCAGTACTTC.